The sequence of this TCR beta chain was determined in a study of blood T cell repertoires in COVID-19. The wider study: COVID-19 samples, acute and convalescent, were from the United States, Italy and Spain. PBMCs, B-cell-depleted T cells, or T cells provided the cDNA or gDNA that made up the material.

The V gene's germline CDR1 is SQVTM and CDR2 ANQGSEA. V was pared by 3 bases and J by 5 bases, with 10 bases between. This CDR3 region has 12 residues. Source study methods: Reference gene primer amplification in the assay estimated nucleated cell counts. Using immunoSEQ multiplex PCR, the repertoire was profiled, and TCRdb retains in-frame clones only, with some absent. From that table come the V and J calls and clone size; the DNA was used to work out D and trimming. Of about 150,000 clones in the sample, around 89% are singletons; the top ten hold around 16%. This clone was counted a single time. The chain carries TRBV29-1 and TRBJ1-1; tentatively, D is TRBD1 (5 bases). This TCR was recovered from a woman between 40 and 50 years old with acute or convalescent COVID-19. What was sequenced was peripheral blood. The CDR3 coding sequence is TGCAGCGTTGATCTGGAGGGGACTGAAGCTTTCTTT. Its protein product is CSVDLEGTEAFF.